Sequencing of this T cell receptor (beta chain) was carried out in a study of cytomegalovirus exposure and HLA in healthy donors. This clone was seen only once. Antigen specificity is unknown. Both 60 Vbeta primers and 13 Jbeta primers went into the PCR. Libraries were prepared by immunoSEQ multiplex PCR; TCRdb keeps only in-frame clonotypes and omits some of them. The sample records 190,000 or so clones, 75% to 85% being singletons. Study findings and constraints: Per published reports, the classifier diagnosed cytomegalovirus status with high specificity and sensitivity. Most TCR beta V segments were productive about 90% or about 30% of the time in an earlier analysis.

The V end was cut by 8 bases, the J end by 4 bases, with 12 bases between. CDR3 length: 13 residues. CDR1 is LNHDA, CDR2 SQIVND, per germline (reference sequence). The source material was PBMCs. The TCR sequence derives from a boy between 10 and 17 years old in good health and CMV-seronegative. The J gene is TRBJ1-3, the V gene TRBV19, with TRBD1 as a possible D gene (6 bases). As DNA, the CDR3 is TGTGCCAGTCAGACAGGTTACGGAAACACCATATATTTT. This gives the protein CASQTGYGNTIYF.